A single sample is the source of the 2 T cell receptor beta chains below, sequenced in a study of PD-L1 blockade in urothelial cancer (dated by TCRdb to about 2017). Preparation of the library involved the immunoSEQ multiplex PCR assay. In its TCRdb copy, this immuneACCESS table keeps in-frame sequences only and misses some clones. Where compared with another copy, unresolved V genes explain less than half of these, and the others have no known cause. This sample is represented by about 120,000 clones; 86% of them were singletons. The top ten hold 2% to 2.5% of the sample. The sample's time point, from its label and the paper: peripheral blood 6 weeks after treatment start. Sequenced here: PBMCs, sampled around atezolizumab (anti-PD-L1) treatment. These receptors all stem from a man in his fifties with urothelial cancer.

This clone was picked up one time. The chain's CDR3 is CASSRLAGGSSDTQYF. The DNA of the CDR3 is TGTGCCAGCAGCAGACTAGCGGGAGGGTCCTCGGATACGCAGTATTTT. The chain combines TRBV27 with TRBJ2-3; 14 bases are shared with TRBD2. Trimming took 6 bases from V and 6 from J; bases not matched to a gene: 8. The CDR3 loop spans 16 amino acids. The germline CDR1 and CDR2 sequences are MNHEY and SMNVEV (reference sequence).

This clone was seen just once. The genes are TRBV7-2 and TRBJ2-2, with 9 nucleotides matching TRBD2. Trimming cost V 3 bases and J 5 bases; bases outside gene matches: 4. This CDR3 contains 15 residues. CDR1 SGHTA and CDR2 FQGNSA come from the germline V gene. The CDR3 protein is CASSFLAGVTGELFF. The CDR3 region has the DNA TGTGCCAGCAGCTTCTTAGCGGGAGTTACCGGGGAGCTGTTTTTT.